One and the same sample provided the 28 T cell receptor beta chains below, sequenced in a study of T cell responses to AZD1222 COVID-19 vaccine. Only in-frame clones appear in the TCRdb table, and some are missing; sequencing was by immunoSEQ multiplex PCR. This sample has around 130,000 clones, with 75% to 95% found just once. The sample here was peripheral blood, taken 28 days after the second AZD1222 dose. These TCRs come from an adult who received the AZD1222 COVID-19 vaccine.

The chain carries TRBV5-1 and TRBJ2-2, with 12 bases fitting TRBD2. This CDR3 spans 18 amino acids. The germline V gene has CDR1 SGHRS and CDR2 YFSETQ. Trimming at V came to 2 bases and at J to 7 bases, leaving 12 bases not matched to a gene. CDR3 region: CASSFRPSGGAEGGELFF. CDR3 sequence (DNA): TGCGCCAGCAGCTTTCGACCTAGCGGGGGGGCCGAGGGCGGGGAGCTGTTTTTT.

The chain's CDR3 is CAVETTSGQNNEQFF. CDR3 nucleotides: TGTGCCGTGGAAACGACTAGCGGGCAAAACAATGAGCAGTTCTTC. The J gene is TRBJ2-1, the V gene TRBV30; 10 nucleotides line up with TRBD2. V gave up 8 bases and J gave up 5 bases; unmatched junction bases: 12. The CDR3 is 15 amino acids. Germline CDR1 is GTSNPN and CDR2 is SVGIG (reference sequence).

The count of this clone is one. V usage is TRBV9 and J usage is TRBJ1-1, with TRBD1 identical over 9 bases. The ends lost 0 bases at V and 1 base at J; junction bases unmatched: 4. The CDR3 spans 16 residues. Germline CDR1 reads SGDLS; CDR2 reads YYNGEE. CDR3 bases: TGTGCCAGCAGCGTAGTACGGGGACAGGGGAACACTGAAGCTTTCTTT. Amino acids: CASSVVRGQGNTEAFF.

The CDR3 sequence: CASSVPGQGMRITF. The CDR3 DNA is TGTGCCAGCAGCGTCCCAGGGCAGGGAATGCGCATTACCTTC. The chain employs TRBV9 and TRBJ1-2; D perhaps matches TRBD1 (5 bases). There are 14 residues in the CDR3. Germline V gene data show CDR1 as SGDLS and CDR2 as YYNGEE. V was trimmed by 2 bases and J by 14 bases, leaving 22 bases between them.

The chain employs TRBV7-9 and TRBJ1-3; D gene uncertain. Between the trimmed V and J ends, which lost 1 base and 6 bases, there was a span of 10 bases. Germline V lookup: CDR1 SEHNR, CDR2 FQNEAQ (reference sequence). The CDR3 sequence is 14 residues long. CDR3 nucleotides: TGTGCCAGCAGCTTAGTTGACCAGACAAACACCATATATTTT. It is translated as CASSLVDQTNTIYF.

This chain uses TRBV7-9 with TRBJ1-4; D call uncertain. The germline gives CDR1 SEHNR, CDR2 FQNEAQ (reference sequence). The V gene lost 4 bases and the J gene lost 0 bases, with 9 bases spanning the gap. The CDR3 covers 15 residues. Here the CDR3 DNA reads TGTGCCAGCAGCTCCGGCCAGTCAACTAATGAAAAACTGTTTTTT. This translates into CASSSGQSTNEKLFF.

The chain carries TRBV21-1 and TRBJ1-5. TRBV21-1 is a recognized pseudogene. CDR3 length: 18 amino acids. The CDR3 bases are TGTGCCAGCAGCAAAGCGGGGACTACCAAAGCCCGCAATCAGCCCCAGCATTTT. It is translated as CASSKAGTTKARNQPQHF.

The chain joins TRBV2 to TRBJ1-2, with TRBD1 identical over 7 bases. This CDR3 is built from 15 residues. Germline V gives CDR1 SNHLY, CDR2 FYNNEI. J gave up 4 bases and V 8 bases, and 13 bases lay outside the gene matches. CDR3 amino acids: CASGRTGEVSYGYTF. The CDR3 DNA follows: TGTGCCAGCGGTCGTACAGGGGAAGTGAGCTATGGCTACACCTTC.

This chain connects TRBV10-3 to TRBJ1-5; D unclear. The ends were cut back, 0 bases at V and 5 bases at J, with 8 bases in the middle. CDR1 is ENHRY and CDR2 is SYGVKD in the germline V gene. The CDR3 sequence is 14 residues long. CDR3 nucleotide sequence: TGTGCCATCAGTGAGTCAAGGGAGTATCAGCCCCAGCATTTT. This encodes CAISESREYQPQHF.

For this clone: A read error may account for a junction end that differs from germline. The chain joins TRBV24-1 to TRBJ2-2; D may be TRBD1 or TRBD2 (6 bases each). Germline CDR1 is KGHDR and CDR2 is SFDVKD. The CDR3 has 13 amino acids. CDR3 sequence (DNA): TGTGCCACCAGTGAGCGGGACACAGGGGAGCTGTTTTTT. It codes for CATSERDTGELFF.

The chain employs TRBV4-1 and TRBJ2-5; the D is unclear. V lost 1 base and J 2 bases, leaving 8 bases between the germline ends. In germline, CDR1 is MGHRA, CDR2 YSYEKL. This CDR3 comprises 14 residues. CDR3 nucleotides: TGCGCCAGCAGCCAAGGACCAGGACAAGAGACCCAGTACTTC. Translation gives CASSQGPGQETQYF.

J is TRBJ2-1 and V is TRBV7-9; either TRBD1 or TRBD2 may supply D (5 bases each). This CDR3 region has 16 residues. The germline CDR1 and CDR2 sequences are SEHNR and FQNEAQ (reference sequence). Between the trimmed V and J ends, which lost 3 bases and 0 bases, there was a span of 12 bases. The CDR3 region is CASSFAMRGSYNEQFF. In nucleotides, the CDR3 is TGTGCCAGCAGCTTTGCGATGAGGGGCTCCTACAATGAGCAGTTCTTC.

In regard to this clone: Mismatch with germline at one junction end may stem from a read error. This rearrangement joins TRBV10-3 to TRBJ1-1; 8 bases align to TRBD1. The length of the CDR3 is 14 residues. Germline V gene data show CDR1 as ENHRY and CDR2 as SYGVKD. Written as DNA, the CDR3 is TGTGCCATCACCGCGGGACAGGCGAACGCTGAAGCTTTCTTT. Residues: CAITAGQANAEAFF.

This clone occurred a few times. The rearrangement joins TRBV2 to TRBJ2-1, with 9 nucleotides matching TRBD2. The junction had 5 bases not matched to a gene; V was cut back by 5 bases and J by 15 bases. Germline V gene lookup returns CDR1 SNHLY and CDR2 FYNNEI. There are 11 residues in the CDR3. Here the CDR3 reads CASSRTSDPFF. Here the CDR3 DNA reads TGTGCCAGCAGTCGGACTAGCGACCCGTTCTTC. Complete variable domain (other parts from reference TRBV2 and TRBJ2-1): EPEVTQTPSHQVTQMGQEVILRCVPISNHLYFYWYRQILGQKVEFLVSFYNNEISEKSEIFDDQFSVERPDGSNFTLKIRSTKLEDSAMYFCASSRTSDPFFGPGTRLTVL.

The chain uses TRBV7-6 and TRBJ1-6; D not resolved. The CDR3 totals 16 residues. The V gene lost 1 base and the J gene lost 4 bases, with 11 bases spanning the gap. Per the germline V gene, CDR1 is SGHVS and CDR2 is FNYEAQ. DNA of the CDR3: TGTGCCAGCAGCTTAGGGGAGCCAGCTTATAATTCACCCCTCCACTTT. Protein: CASSLGEPAYNSPLHF.

This clone was found once. The chain combines TRBV6-5 with TRBJ2-1; tentatively, D is TRBD1 (6 bases). The CDR3 covers 13 residues. Germline V gene sequence: CDR1 MNHEY, CDR2 SVGAGI. Deletions cut 2 bases from V and 10 bases from J, with 12 bases between. In DNA, the CDR3 is TGTGCCAGCAGTTACCCTTCAGGGGACGAGCAGTTCTTC. Its translation: CASSYPSGDEQFF.

This chain connects TRBV11-3 to TRBJ1-6, with a possible D match to TRBD1 (5 bases). V was shortened by 4 bases and J by 9 bases, with 19 bases between the two germline ends. CDR3 size: 16 residues. The germline gives CDR1 SGHNT, CDR2 YENEEA. CDR3 residues: CASSSVGGDFTSPLHF. The CDR3 coding sequence is TGTGCCAGCAGCTCTGTTGGGGGGGACTTTACTTCACCCCTCCACTTT.

The chain uses TRBV18 and TRBJ1-1, with TRBD1 as a possible D gene (5 bases). This CDR3 is built from 15 residues. Looked up from germline, CDR1 is KGHSH and CDR2 is LQKENI. V lost 2 bases and J 4 bases, leaving 14 bases between the germline ends. In DNA form, the CDR3 reads TGTGCCAGCTCACCAGGGCAGGGAAGGACCACTGAAGCTTTCTTT. It yields the protein CASSPGQGRTTEAFF.

The chain has TRBV6-6 and TRBJ1-5; no clear D. The CDR3 totals 14 residues. V was pared by 3 bases and J by 3 bases, with 9 bases between. The germline V gene has CDR1 MNHNY and CDR2 SVGAGI (reference sequence). The CDR3 sequence: CASSYQGDNQPQHF. The CDR3 region has the DNA TGTGCCAGCAGTTATCAAGGTGACAATCAGCCCCAGCATTTT.

This clone was observed a single time. The V call is TRBV6-5, the J call TRBJ2-1, with D perhaps matching TRBD1 (5 bases). The CDR3 spans 15 residues. V lost 6 bases and J lost 8, with 20 bases in between. Germline values: CDR1 MNHEY, CDR2 SVGAGI. The DNA of the CDR3 is TGTGCCAGCAGCCGAGAGCCTAGGGGTCCGCATGAGCAGTTCTTC. Protein product: CASSREPRGPHEQFF.

The gene calls are TRBV6-5 and TRBJ2-1, with 10 bases aligning to TRBD2. This CDR3 contains 14 residues. Germline CDR1 is MNHEY and CDR2 is SVGAGI. V lost 7 bases to trimming and J lost 8 bases; unmatched junction nucleotides: 8. CDR3 sequence reads: CASIRLAGSDEQFF. CDR3 sequence (DNA): TGTGCCAGCATCCGACTAGCGGGTTCAGATGAGCAGTTCTTC.

This sequence joins TRBV6-1 and TRBJ2-2; TRBD1 aligns across 9 bases. Trimming at V came to 4 bases and at J to 5 bases, leaving 11 bases not matched to a gene. The germline V gene encodes CDR1 MNHNS and CDR2 SASEGT. The CDR3 is 17 amino acids. The CDR3 protein is CASSAKQGALVTGELFF. The CDR3 DNA reads TGTGCCAGCAGTGCTAAACAGGGGGCGCTTGTGACCGGGGAGCTGTTTTTT.

V and J are TRBV10-3 and TRBJ1-1; the match to TRBD1 covers 9 bases. The CDR3 sequence is 15 residues long. Germline V gene data show CDR1 as ENHRY and CDR2 as SYGVKD. The trim removed 6 bases at V and 3 bases at J, leaving 8 bases unmatched. CDR3 in DNA: TGTGCCATCAGAGGGGACAGGGTTTTTGACACTGAAGCTTTCTTT. Amino acids: CAIRGDRVFDTEAFF.

The J gene is TRBJ2-2, the V gene TRBV12-5; D tentatively fits TRBD1 or TRBD2 (5 bases each). Trimming took off 3 bases at V and 4 bases at J, with 12 bases between the two ends. Germline V gene data show CDR1 as LGHNT and CDR2 as FRNRAP. This CDR3 has 15 residues. The CDR3 spells CASGFGTASTGELFF. The CDR3 DNA reads TGTGCTAGTGGTTTCGGGACGGCGAGCACCGGGGAGCTGTTTTTT.

This chain joins TRBV21-1 and TRBJ1-2. TRBV21-1 counts as a pseudogene. There are 16 residues in the CDR3. CDR3 sequence: CASSKKLEGLDYGYTF. The CDR3 region has the DNA TGTGCCAGCAGCAAGAAACTAGAAGGTCTGGACTATGGCTACACCTTC.

This clone showed up just once. This rearrangement joins TRBV6-1 to TRBJ2-5; D possibly corresponds to TRBD2 (7 bases). This CDR3 contains 18 residues. Looked up from germline, CDR1 is MNHNS and CDR2 is SASEGT. V was trimmed by 3 bases and J by 1 base, leaving 21 bases between them. The CDR3 is CASSDIPGASGSQETQYF. CDR3 nucleotide sequence: TGTGCCAGCAGTGACATTCCGGGGGCTAGCGGATCCCAAGAGACCCAGTACTTC.

This clone was seen once. J is TRBJ1-1 and V is TRBV5-4, with D tentatively TRBD1 (6 bases). Germline V gives CDR1 SGHNT, CDR2 YYREEE (reference sequence). V was pared by 0 bases and J by 7 bases, with 10 bases between. This CDR3 contains 13 residues. The CDR3 sequence: CASSLGETGEAFF. The DNA for the CDR3 is TGTGCCAGCAGCTTGGGGGAGACAGGTGAAGCTTTCTTT.

The chain carries TRBV7-2 and TRBJ2-3; TRBD2 matches at 7 bases. With 8 bases clipped from V and 0 bases from J, the junction kept 2 bases outside the gene matches. CDR1 is SGHTA and CDR2 is FQGNSA in the germline V gene. CDR3 size: 13 residues. CDR3 sequence reads: CASGGGSTDTQYF. DNA of the CDR3: TGTGCCAGCGGGGGGGGAAGCACAGATACGCAGTATTTT.